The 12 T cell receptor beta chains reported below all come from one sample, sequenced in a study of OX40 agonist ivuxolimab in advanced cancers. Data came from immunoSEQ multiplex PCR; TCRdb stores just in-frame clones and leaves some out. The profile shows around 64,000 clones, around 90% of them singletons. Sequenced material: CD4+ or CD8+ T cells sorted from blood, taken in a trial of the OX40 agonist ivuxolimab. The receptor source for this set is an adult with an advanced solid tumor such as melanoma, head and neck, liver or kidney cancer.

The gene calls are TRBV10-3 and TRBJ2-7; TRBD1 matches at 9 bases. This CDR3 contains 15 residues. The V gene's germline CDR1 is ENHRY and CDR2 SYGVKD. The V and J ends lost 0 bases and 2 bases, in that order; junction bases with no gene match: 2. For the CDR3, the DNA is TGTGCCATCAGTGAGTCCCGGGACAGGGCCTACGAGCAGTACTTC. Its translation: CAISESRDRAYEQYF.

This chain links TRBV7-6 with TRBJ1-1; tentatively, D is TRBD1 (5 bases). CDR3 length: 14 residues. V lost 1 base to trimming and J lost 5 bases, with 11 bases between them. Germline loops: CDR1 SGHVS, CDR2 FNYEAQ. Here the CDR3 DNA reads TGTGCCAGCAGCTTAGGGGGGGGAAGGACTGAAGCTTTCTTT. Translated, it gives CASSLGGGRTEAFF.

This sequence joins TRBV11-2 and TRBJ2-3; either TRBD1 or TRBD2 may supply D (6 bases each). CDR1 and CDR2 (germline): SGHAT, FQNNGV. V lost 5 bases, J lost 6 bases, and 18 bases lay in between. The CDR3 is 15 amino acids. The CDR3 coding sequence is TGTGCCAGCAGCGGCGGGACATTATTTGGGGATACGCAGTATTTT. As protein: CASSGGTLFGDTQYF.

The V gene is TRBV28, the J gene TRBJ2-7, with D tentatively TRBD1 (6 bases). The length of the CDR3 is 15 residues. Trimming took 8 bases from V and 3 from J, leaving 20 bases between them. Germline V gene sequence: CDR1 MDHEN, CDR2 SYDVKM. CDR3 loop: CASCEVGEGGYEQYF. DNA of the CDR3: TGTGCCAGCTGTGAAGTTGGTGAAGGGGGCTACGAGCAGTACTTC.

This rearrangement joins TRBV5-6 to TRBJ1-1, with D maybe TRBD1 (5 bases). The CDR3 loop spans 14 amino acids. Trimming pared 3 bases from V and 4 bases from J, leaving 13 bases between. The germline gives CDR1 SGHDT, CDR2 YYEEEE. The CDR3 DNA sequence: TGTGCCAGCAGCTGGGGAGGGGTGGGCACTGAAGCTTTCTTT. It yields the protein CASSWGGVGTEAFF.

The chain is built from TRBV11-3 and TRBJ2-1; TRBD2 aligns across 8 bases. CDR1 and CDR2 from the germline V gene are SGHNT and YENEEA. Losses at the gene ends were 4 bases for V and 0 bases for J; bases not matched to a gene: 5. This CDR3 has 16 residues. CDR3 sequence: CASSSSGSLSYNEQFF. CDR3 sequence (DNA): TGTGCCAGCAGCTCGAGCGGGAGCCTCTCCTACAATGAGCAGTTCTTC.

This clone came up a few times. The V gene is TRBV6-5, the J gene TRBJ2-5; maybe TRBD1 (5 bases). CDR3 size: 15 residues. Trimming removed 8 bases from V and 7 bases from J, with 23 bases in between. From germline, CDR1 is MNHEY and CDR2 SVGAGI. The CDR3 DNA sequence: TGTGCCAGCGGCCTATCTGTGTTTGGGGCATCGACCCAGTACTTC. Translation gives CASGLSVFGASTQYF.

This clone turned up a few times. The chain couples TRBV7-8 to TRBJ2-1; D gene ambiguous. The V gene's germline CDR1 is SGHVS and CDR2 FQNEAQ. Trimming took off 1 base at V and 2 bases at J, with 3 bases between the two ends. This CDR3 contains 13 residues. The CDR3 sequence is CASSLGAYNEQFF. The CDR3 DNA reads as TGTGCCAGCAGCTTAGGTGCCTACAATGAGCAGTTCTTC.

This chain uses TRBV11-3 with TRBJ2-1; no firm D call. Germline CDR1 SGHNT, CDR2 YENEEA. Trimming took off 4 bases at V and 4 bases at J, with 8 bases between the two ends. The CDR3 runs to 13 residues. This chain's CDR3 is CASSSLRYNEQFF. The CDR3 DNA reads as TGTGCCAGCAGCTCCCTGAGGTACAATGAGCAGTTCTTC.

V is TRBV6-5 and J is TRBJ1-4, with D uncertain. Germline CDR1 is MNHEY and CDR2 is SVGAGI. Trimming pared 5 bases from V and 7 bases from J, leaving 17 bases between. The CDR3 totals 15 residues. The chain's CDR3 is CASSLVPLSGEKLFF. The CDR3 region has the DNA TGTGCCAGCAGTCTCGTGCCCCTATCAGGTGAAAAACTGTTTTTT.

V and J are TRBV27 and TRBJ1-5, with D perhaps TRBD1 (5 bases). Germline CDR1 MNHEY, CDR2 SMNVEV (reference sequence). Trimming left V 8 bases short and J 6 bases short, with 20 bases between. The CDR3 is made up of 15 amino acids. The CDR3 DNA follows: TGTGCCAGCGGACGGGACCCGGAGAGGGGTCAGCCCCAGCATTTT. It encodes CASGRDPERGQPQHF.

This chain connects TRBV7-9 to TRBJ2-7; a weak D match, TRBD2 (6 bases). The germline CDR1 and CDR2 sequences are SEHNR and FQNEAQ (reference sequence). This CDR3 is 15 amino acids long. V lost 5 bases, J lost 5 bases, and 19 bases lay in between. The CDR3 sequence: CASSPEGGIRDEQYF. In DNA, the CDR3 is TGTGCCAGCAGCCCCGAAGGAGGGATAAGGGACGAGCAGTACTTC. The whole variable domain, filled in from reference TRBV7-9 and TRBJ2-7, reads DTGVSQNPRHKITKRGQNVTFRCDPISEHNRLYWYRQTLGQGPEFLTYFQNEAQLEKSRLLSDRFSAERPKGSFSTLEIQRTEQGDSAMYLCASSPEGGIRDEQYFGPGTRLTVT.